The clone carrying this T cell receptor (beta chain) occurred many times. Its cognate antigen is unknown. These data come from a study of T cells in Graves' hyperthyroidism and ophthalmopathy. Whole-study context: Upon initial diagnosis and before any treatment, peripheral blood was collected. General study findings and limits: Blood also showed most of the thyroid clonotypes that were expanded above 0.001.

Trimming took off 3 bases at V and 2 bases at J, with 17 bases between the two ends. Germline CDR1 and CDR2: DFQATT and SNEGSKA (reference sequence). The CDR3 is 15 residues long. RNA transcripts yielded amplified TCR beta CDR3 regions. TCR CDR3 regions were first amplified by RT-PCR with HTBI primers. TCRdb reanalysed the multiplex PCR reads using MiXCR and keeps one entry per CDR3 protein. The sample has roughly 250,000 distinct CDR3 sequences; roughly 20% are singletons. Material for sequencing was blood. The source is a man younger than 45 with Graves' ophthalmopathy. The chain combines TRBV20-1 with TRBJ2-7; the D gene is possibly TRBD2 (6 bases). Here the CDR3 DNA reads TGCAGTGCTAGGGTTGTGGGGCGGGAACCCTACGAGCAGTACTTC. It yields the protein CSARVVGREPYEQYF.